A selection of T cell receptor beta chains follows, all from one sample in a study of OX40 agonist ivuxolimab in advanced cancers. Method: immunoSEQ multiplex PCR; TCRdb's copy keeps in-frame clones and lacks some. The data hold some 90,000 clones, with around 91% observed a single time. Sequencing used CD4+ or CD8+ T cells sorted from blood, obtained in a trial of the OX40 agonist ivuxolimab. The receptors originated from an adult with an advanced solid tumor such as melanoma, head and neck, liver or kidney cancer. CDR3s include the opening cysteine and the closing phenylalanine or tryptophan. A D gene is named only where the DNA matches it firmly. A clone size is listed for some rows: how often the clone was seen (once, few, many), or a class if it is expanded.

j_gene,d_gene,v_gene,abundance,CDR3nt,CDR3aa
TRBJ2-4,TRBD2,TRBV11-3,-,TGTGCCAGCAGCTTAATTAGCGGGGTGAACATTCAGTACTTC,CASSLISGVNIQYF
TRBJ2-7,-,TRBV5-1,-,TGCGCCAGCAGCCCGACCCGGACGACCCAATCCGGCGAGCAGTACTTC,CASSPTRTTQSGEQYF
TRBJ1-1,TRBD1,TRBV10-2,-,TGCGCCAGCAGCGTGGACAGGGAGGCTGAAGCTTTCTTT,CASSVDREAEAFF
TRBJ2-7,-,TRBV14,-,TGTGCCAGCAGCCGAGAGACCCACCAGTACGAGCAGTACTTC,CASSRETHQYEQYF
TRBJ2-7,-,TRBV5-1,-,TGCGCCAGCTGGGACATGCGGGGATCGCATGAGCAGTACTTC,CASWDMRGSHEQYF
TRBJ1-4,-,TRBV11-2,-,TGTGCCAGCAGCGCTCGTGGGACAACTAATGAAAAACTGTTTTTT,CASSARGTTNEKLFF
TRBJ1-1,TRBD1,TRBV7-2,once,TGTGCCAGCAGCTTCGTCAGCGGCAGGGGGCAGCGAATGAACACTGAAGCTTTCTTT,CASSFVSGRGQRMNTEAFF
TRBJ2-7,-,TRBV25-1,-,TGTGCCAGCAGCGGGGGACAGCGGACGGGAGAGCAGTACTTC,CASSGGQRTGEQYF
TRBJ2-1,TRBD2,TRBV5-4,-,TGTGCCAGCAGCACACTAGCGGGAACGGTTGAGCAGTTCTTC,CASSTLAGTVEQFF
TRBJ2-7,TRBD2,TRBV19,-,TGTGCCAGTAGGAATAGCGGGAGTGAAGGGTACGAGCAGTACTTC,CASRNSGSEGYEQYF
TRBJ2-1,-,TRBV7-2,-,TGTGCCAGCAGCTCTCGACTAGGTGGGTACAATGAGCAGTTCTTC,CASSSRLGGYNEQFF
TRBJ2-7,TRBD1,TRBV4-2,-,TGTGCCAGCAGCCGTTCCCGGGACAGCTACGAGCAGTACTTC,CASSRSRDSYEQYF
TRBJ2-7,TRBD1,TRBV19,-,TGTGCCAGTAGTATAGACAGGGGGTACGAGCAGTACTTC,CASSIDRGYEQYF
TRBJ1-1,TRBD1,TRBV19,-,TGTGCCAGTAGTATTGGTTACAGGGGGCCCACTGAAGCTTTCTTT,CASSIGYRGPTEAFF
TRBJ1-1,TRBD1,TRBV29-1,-,TGCAGCGTTGGCTCCGGGACAGGGCGGACTGAAGCTTTCTTT,CSVGSGTGRTEAFF
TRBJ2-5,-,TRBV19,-,TGTGCCAGTAGTATAGACCGAGAGACCCAGTACTTC,CASSIDRETQYF
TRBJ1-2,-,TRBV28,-,TGTGCCAGCAAGGAGGGTTTCTATGGCTACACCTTC,CASKEGFYGYTF
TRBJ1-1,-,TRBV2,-,TGTGCCAGCTCGAGGACCGTACCTAGGGACACTGAAGCTTTCTTT,CASSRTVPRDTEAFF
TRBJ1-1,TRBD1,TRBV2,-,TGTGCCAGCAGCGGCGACAGGGCCACTGAAGCTTTCTTT,CASSGDRATEAFF
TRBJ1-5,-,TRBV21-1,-,TGTGCCAGCAGAAAGAATCAGCCCCAGCATTTT,CASRKNQPQHF
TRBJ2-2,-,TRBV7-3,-,TGTGCCAGCAGCATGACAGGGAGGGACACCGGGGAGCTGTTTTTT,CASSMTGRDTGELFF
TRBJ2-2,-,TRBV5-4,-,TGTGCCAGCAGCTTGAGGGGACCCTCCTTCACGAACACCGGGGAGCTGTTTTTT,CASSLRGPSFTNTGELFF
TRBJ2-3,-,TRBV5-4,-,TGTGCCAGCAGCACCGAAAGGTTCACAGATACGCAGTATTTT,CASSTERFTDTQYF
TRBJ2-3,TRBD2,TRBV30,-,TGTGCCTGTACTAGCGGGTTGACAGATACGCAGTATTTT,CACTSGLTDTQYF
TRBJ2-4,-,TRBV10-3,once,TGTGCCATCAGTCGACAGGAAGGGGCCAAAAACATTCAGTACTTC,CAISRQEGAKNIQYF
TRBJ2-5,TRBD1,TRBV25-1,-,TGTGCCAGCAGTGAATTTGTAGGGGGCTCCCCCGCAACCCAGTACTTC,CASSEFVGGSPATQYF
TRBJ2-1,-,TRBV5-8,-,TGTGCCAGCAGCCCGAGGGTACCCGTCTACAATGAGCAGTTCTTC,CASSPRVPVYNEQFF
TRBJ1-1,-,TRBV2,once,TGTGCCAGCAGCCTGGAGGGGGTGGCTGAAGCTTTCTTT,CASSLEGVAEAFF
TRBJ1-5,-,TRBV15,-,TGTGCCACCAGCATAAGAGGGGGGGGCCTTATCGCCCAGCCCCAGCATTTT,CATSIRGGGLIAQPQHF
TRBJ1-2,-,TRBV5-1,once,TGCGCCAGCAGCTTGGGCCTCGGGGGGCTAAATGGCTACACCTTC,CASSLGLGGLNGYTF